These 21 T cell receptor beta chains originate from one sample sequenced in a study of blood T cell repertoires in COVID-19. Profiling relied on immunoSEQ multiplex PCR, and the TCRdb table lists in-frame clones only, not all of them. The profile covers under 300,000 clones, with 70% to 90% appearing a single time and around 3.5% taken by the ten largest. Material for sequencing was peripheral blood. These receptors all come from a woman in her 40s with acute or convalescent COVID-19.

This clone was found a few times. The V gene is TRBV19, the J gene TRBJ1-1, with TRBD1 identical over 8 bases. The germline CDR1 and CDR2 sequences are LNHDA and SQIVND (reference sequence). CDR3 length: 14 residues. Germline trimming cut 5 bases from V and 6 bases from J; bases unmatched to any gene: 8. The CDR3 DNA follows: TGTGCCAGTAGTTGGGACAGGAGGGTGTCTGAAGCTTTCTTT. This translates into CASSWDRRVSEAFF.

This chain connects TRBV30 to TRBJ2-1; D perhaps matches TRBD2 (5 bases). Trimming took 0 bases from V and 2 from J, leaving 14 bases between them. The CDR3 has 16 amino acids. CDR1 and CDR2 from the germline V gene are GTSNPN and SVGIG (reference sequence). This CDR3 is CAWSVRGRPTYNEQFF. Here the CDR3 DNA reads TGTGCCTGGAGTGTACGAGGGCGGCCCACCTACAATGAGCAGTTCTTC.

This chain uses TRBV29-1 with TRBJ2-1; 8 bases match TRBD2. This CDR3 region has 12 residues. Germline loops: CDR1 SQVTM, CDR2 ANQGSEA. V was clipped by 7 bases and J by 9 bases; unmatched bases: 8. This CDR3 is CSARLARGEQFF. The CDR3 bases are TGCAGCGCGCGACTAGCGCGCGGTGAGCAGTTCTTC.

The rearrangement uses TRBV27 and TRBJ1-2, with 11 nucleotides matching TRBD1. The CDR3 spans 14 residues. Germline V gives CDR1 MNHEY, CDR2 SMNVEV (reference sequence). The junction had 6 bases not matched to a gene; V was cut back by 6 bases and J by 6 bases. The CDR3 here is CASRGTGGSNGYTF. The CDR3 nucleotides read TGTGCCAGCAGAGGGACAGGGGGGTCTAATGGCTACACCTTC.

J is TRBJ2-3 and V is TRBV19; D is undetermined. The V and J ends lost 5 bases and 5 bases respectively, with 14 bases between them. The germline V gene has CDR1 LNHDA and CDR2 SQIVND (reference sequence). The CDR3 spans 14 residues. In DNA form, the CDR3 reads TGTGCCAGTAGTGCAGACATAACAATAGATACGCAGTATTTT. Protein sequence: CASSADITIDTQYF.

In nucleotides, the CDR3 is TGCGCCAGCAGCCAAGTTTCAGGAGGGGAGCAGTACGTC. It specifies CASSQVSGGEQYV. The chain carries TRBV4-1 and TRBJ2-7; D possibly corresponds to TRBD2 (6 bases). The CDR3 totals 13 residues. Germline CDR1 is MGHRA and CDR2 is YSYEKL. The V gene lost 1 base and the J gene lost 7 bases, with 11 bases spanning the gap.

V gene TRBV28 combines with J gene TRBJ1-1, with TRBD1 identical over 8 bases. The germline V gene has CDR1 MDHEN and CDR2 SYDVKM. The CDR3 extends over 16 amino acids. Germline trimming cut 5 bases from V and 3 bases from J; bases unmatched to any gene: 11. The CDR3 DNA sequence: TGTGCCAGCAGTCCAGGACAGGGACAAACCGACACTGAAGCTTTCTTT. Amino acid sequence: CASSPGQGQTDTEAFF.

CDR3 sequence reads: CASSLSGSSYNEQFF. As DNA, the CDR3 is TGCGCCAGCAGCTTGAGTGGGAGCTCCTACAATGAGCAGTTCTTC. J is TRBJ2-1 and V is TRBV5-1, with a weak D call TRBD2 (5 bases). Trimming cost V 1 base and J 0 bases, with 8 bases left between them. Germline CDR1 and CDR2: SGHRS and YFSETQ. CDR3 length: 15 residues. The full variable domain, its missing parts supplied by reference TRBV5-1 and TRBJ2-1, is KAGVTQTPRYLIKTRGQQVTLSCSPISGHRSVSWYQQTPGQGLQFLFEYFSETQRNKGNFPGRFSGRQFSNSRSEMNVSTLELGDSALYLCASSLSGSSYNEQFFGPGTRLTVL.

The gene calls are TRBV2 and TRBJ1-1; 12 bases match TRBD1. The CDR3 length is 13 residues. With 5 bases clipped from V and 10 bases from J, the junction kept 5 bases outside the gene matches. Per the germline V gene, CDR1 is SNHLY and CDR2 is FYNNEI. The CDR3 reads CASSLGTGGIAFF. In DNA form, the CDR3 reads TGTGCCAGCAGTCTTGGGACAGGGGGCATAGCTTTCTTT.

The rearrangement joins TRBV7-7 to TRBJ2-1, with TRBD1 identical over 9 bases. The germline V gene encodes CDR1 SSHAT and CDR2 FNYEAQ (reference sequence). Trimming removed 5 bases from V and 5 bases from J; junction bases left unmatched: 4. CDR3 length: 14 amino acids. The CDR3 bases are TGTGCCAGCAGCCCCGGGACAGGGCACAATGAGCAGTTCTTC. Its translation: CASSPGTGHNEQFF.

The V gene is TRBV15, the J gene TRBJ1-5, with 7 nucleotides matching TRBD1. This CDR3 is 14 amino acids long. Trimming took 5 bases from V and 6 from J; bases not matched to a gene: 7. Looked up from germline, CDR1 is LNHNV and CDR2 is YYDKDF (reference sequence). CDR3 protein: CATSRGGGGQPQHF. The CDR3 nucleotides read TGTGCCACCAGCCGAGGAGGGGGCGGTCAGCCCCAGCATTTT.

The chain couples TRBV2 to TRBJ2-5; 8 bases line up with TRBD1. From germline, CDR1 is SNHLY and CDR2 FYNNEI. CDR3 length equals 14 residues. V shed 11 bases and J 7 bases; nucleotides not matched to a gene: 15. CDR3 sequence: CARRQGTPPGTQYF. CDR3 in DNA: TGTGCCCGCCGACAGGGGACCCCGCCGGGGACCCAGTACTTC.

This chain links TRBV7-9 with TRBJ1-1, with 10 bases matching TRBD1. The germline gives CDR1 SEHNR, CDR2 FQNEAQ (reference sequence). Trimming removed 2 bases from V and 5 bases from J; junction bases left unmatched: 14. The CDR3 length is 18 residues. CDR3 region: CASSLTPAETGGGTEAFF. For the CDR3, the DNA is TGTGCCAGCAGCTTAACACCAGCAGAGACAGGGGGCGGAACTGAAGCTTTCTTT. The full variable domain, completed using reference TRBV7-9 and TRBJ1-1, is DTGVSQNPRHKITKRGQNVTFRCDPISEHNRLYWYRQTLGQGPEFLTYFQNEAQLEKSRLLSDRFSAERPKGSFSTLEIQRTEQGDSAMYLCASSLTPAETGGGTEAFFGQGTRLTVV.

The rearrangement uses TRBV7-9 and TRBJ1-2; 10 nucleotides agree with TRBD1. This CDR3 has 14 residues. The germline gives CDR1 SEHNR, CDR2 FQNEAQ (reference sequence). V lost 1 base and J lost 6; bases outside the gene matches: 2. The CDR3 loop is CASSLGGTGDGYTF. The CDR3 DNA reads TGTGCCAGCAGCTTAGGGGGGACAGGGGATGGCTACACCTTC.

V and J are TRBV9 and TRBJ2-1; 9 nucleotides line up with TRBD1. CDR1 is SGDLS and CDR2 is YYNGEE in the germline V gene. The CDR3 consists of 16 residues. V dropped 0 bases and J dropped 2; count of bases not matched to a gene: 3. The CDR3 DNA is TGTGCCAGCAGCGTAGGGACAGGGGCCACCTACAATGAGCAGTTCTTC. Amino acids: CASSVGTGATYNEQFF. Complete variable domain (other parts from reference TRBV9 and TRBJ2-1): DSGVTQTPKHLITATGQRVTLRCSPRSGDLSVYWYQQSLDQGLQFLIQYYNGEERAKGNILERFSAQQFPDLHSELNLSSLELGDSALYFCASSVGTGATYNEQFFGPGTRLTVL.

The genes are TRBV4-1 and TRBJ1-1; D may be TRBD1 (5 bases). The CDR3 has 14 residues. Trimming left V 5 bases short and J 8 bases short, with 18 bases between. In germline, CDR1 is MGHRA, CDR2 YSYEKL. CDR3 region: CASSVSGSGPEAFF. As DNA, the CDR3 is TGCGCCAGCAGCGTTAGTGGTTCAGGGCCAGAAGCTTTCTTT.

This chain joins TRBV24-1 and TRBJ1-6; D possibly corresponds to TRBD1 (5 bases). Germline CDR1 is KGHDR and CDR2 is SFDVKD. V was shortened by 0 bases and J by 5 bases, with 10 bases between the two germline ends. This CDR3 contains 16 residues. CDR3 nucleotides: TGTGCCACCAGTGATTTGCAGGCAGGGAATAATTCACCCCTCCACTTT. Encoded protein: CATSDLQAGNNSPLHF.

The genes are TRBV2 and TRBJ2-3, with D perhaps TRBD2 (5 bases). The CDR3 has 15 residues. Trimming took 2 bases from V and 13 from J, leaving 22 bases between them. Germline V gene sequence: CDR1 SNHLY, CDR2 FYNNEI. The CDR3, as DNA: TGTGCCAGCAGTGAATTCATAGGAGGAGCGTTCGTCAAGTATTTT. This gives the protein CASSEFIGGAFVKYF. Full variable domain (remainder filled in from reference TRBV2 and TRBJ2-3): EPEVTQTPSHQVTQMGQEVILRCVPISNHLYFYWYRQILGQKVEFLVSFYNNEISEKSEIFDDQFSVERPDGSNFTLKIRSTKLEDSAMYFCASSEFIGGAFVKYFGPGTRLTVL.

The rearrangement uses TRBV30 and TRBJ2-1; the D is unclear. In germline, CDR1 is GTSNPN, CDR2 SVGIG (reference sequence). V shed 4 bases and J shed 4 bases, with 11 bases lying between them. CDR3 size: 13 residues. The CDR3 here is CAWTRLNYNEQFF. Written as DNA, the CDR3 is TGTGCCTGGACCAGACTGAATTACAATGAGCAGTTCTTC.

This chain joins TRBV18 and TRBJ1-3, with D unclear. Per the germline V gene, CDR1 is KGHSH and CDR2 is LQKENI. The CDR3 runs to 15 residues. V was cut by 0 bases and J by 8 bases, with 14 bases left in between. In DNA, the CDR3 is TGTGCCAGCTCACCACCGGGCAAACATCTTGACACCATATATTTT. Translated: CASSPPGKHLDTIYF.

This clone was counted only a few times. The chain uses TRBV5-1 and TRBJ1-1, with D tentatively TRBD1 (6 bases). V lost 5 bases and J lost 1, with 15 bases in between. This CDR3 is 15 amino acids long. Germline CDR1 and CDR2: SGHRS and YFSETQ. Written as DNA, the CDR3 is TGCGCCAGCAGTTACCTCGCAGGGGCGAACACTGAAGCTTTCTTT. Protein sequence: CASSYLAGANTEAFF.